This TCR beta chain was captured by sequencing in a study of CD8+CD57+ T cells in acquired aplastic anemia (dated by TCRdb to the late 2010s). For the wider study: On average, sorted CD4+ and CD8+ cells yielded 3.2 ug of extracted DNA, with a range of about 0.17 to 27.4 ug. CD8+CD57+ expansion was defined as a frequency above the mean frequency observed in healthy subjects.

The sample holds many counts of this clonotype. Its antigen has not been determined. No quality values exist for individual bases; no much larger clone is one base distant. The CDR3 runs 14 amino acids, cysteine and phenylalanine included. Just the 42-base CDR3 DNA is kept, in frame starting at base 1. From the germline V gene, CDR1 is SGHVS and CDR2 is FQNEAQ. Study-wide conclusions, independent of this receptor: Around 30 CD8+ CDR3 sequences were shared between patients and controls but appeared highly expressed in patients and within their immunodominant clones. Patients and healthy controls showed no significant difference in CD8+ Simpson's diversity (P=0.060).

Flow cytometry had shown CD8+CD57+ cell expansion in the patients selected for sequencing. Severe acquired aplastic anemia was diagnosed in all patients according to International Study of Aplastic Anemia and Agranulocytosis and Camitta criteria. No therapy had been received by the patients at the time of blood sampling. TCR repertoires of sorted CD4+ and CD8+ blood T cells from severe aplastic anemia patients and healthy subjects were deep-sequenced in the study. Patients were enrolled under clinicaltrials.gov protocols 00001620, 01623167, 00001397, 00071045, 00081523 and 00961064 in the USA. Ficoll-Paque density gradient centrifugation was used to isolate peripheral blood mononuclear cells. Before DNA extraction, CD4+ and CD8+ T cells were sorted with FACS or magnetic beads. Genomic DNA was used as template for profiling of TCR beta VDJ combinations and CDR3 sequences. An Illumina HiSeq 2000 was the platform used for TCR repertoire sequencing. Concerning the study's data processing: TRBV/TRBJ rearrangement plots, CDR3 size and DJ length profiles, and Simpson's diversity index were used to evaluate the repertoires. The most abundant DNA sequence in the deep sequencing data was defined as the immunodominant clone. CDR3 amino acid sequences were checked for sharing across subjects and were also compared against the VDJdb database and published repertoires. TCRdb took the public reads, trimmed them with fastp at Q25, ran MiXCR for clone calling and kept in-frame beta chains. Every entry covers one CDR3 protein and lists the most common genes and DNA from its rows. TCRdb assigned the V and J calls; the authors' analysis was not used. The sample table shows roughly 250,000 distinct CDR3 sequences, and approximately 86% are seen once. The ten largest clones represent less than 50% of the sample.

Specimen: sorted CD4+, CD8+, or CD8+CD57+ T cells (not recorded which) from PBMCs. This TCR was recovered from a human donor with aplastic anemia. Recombination linked TRBV7-8 to TRBJ2-3; the best D guess is TRBD2, with 6 bases matching. Gene TRBJ2-7 matches the end of the DNA better, so the J call may be wrong. The CDR3 protein sequence reads: CASSLGSGPDTQYF. The DNA reads as follows: TGTGCCAGCAGCTTAGGCAGCGGGCCCGATACGCAGTACTTC.